This T cell receptor beta chain came from a study of tumor-infiltrating lymphocytes in primary liver carcinoma. General study findings and limits: Tumor-adjacent and tumor-blood pairs overlapped less than tumor region pairs did. Merely some 7.5-25% of top clones spanned all five tumor regions.

The J segment lost 8 bases and the V segment lost 8 bases, leaving 6 bases of the junction unmatched. The CDR3 contains 13 residues. CDR1 and CDR2 from the germline V gene are MDHEN and SYDVKM. With regard to this clonotype: Its antigen is unidentified. One base away lies a much larger clone, so this may be a sequencing read error.

Unsorted bulk tissue of roughly 20-31 mg yielded co-extracted RNA and DNA. Those sampled were patients whose primary liver carcinoma was treated by surgical resection. Five separate regions of each tumor underwent sampling. Making TCR beta cDNA involved approximately 0.5 ug total RNA and a constant-region primer. Libraries covering TCR beta were generated through three nested multiplex PCR rounds (using a slightly modified ARM-PCR). The first two PCR rounds, approximately 10 cycles each, used TRBV1-TRBV30 forward primers and a C-beta reverse primer. TCRdb processed the multiplex PCR reads anew with MiXCR; each CDR3 protein has one entry. The sample has 50,000 to 60,000 distinct CDR3 sequences; around 77% are singletons.

This receptor was obtained from a man aged 35 to 55 with primary liver carcinoma and hepatitis B virus infection. Sequenced input: liver tumor tissue from sampling region 5. Subset of the sample: tumor region T5, tumor centre. This rearrangement joins TRBV28 to TRBJ1-2, with TRBD1 matching 12 bases. The CDR3 loop is CASGLGTGGGYTF. The CDR3, as DNA: TGTGCCAGCGGGCTCGGGACAGGGGGCGGCTACACCTTC.